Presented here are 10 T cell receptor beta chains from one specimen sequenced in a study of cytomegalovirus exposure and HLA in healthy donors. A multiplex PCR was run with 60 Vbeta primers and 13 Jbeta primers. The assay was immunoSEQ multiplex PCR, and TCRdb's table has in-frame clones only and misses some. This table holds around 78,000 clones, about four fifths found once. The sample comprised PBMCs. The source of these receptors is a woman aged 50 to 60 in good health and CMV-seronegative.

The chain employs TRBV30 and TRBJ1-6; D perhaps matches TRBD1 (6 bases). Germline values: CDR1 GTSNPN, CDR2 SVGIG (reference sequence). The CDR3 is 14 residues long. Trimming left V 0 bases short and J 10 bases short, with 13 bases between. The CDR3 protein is CAWSVGDTRSPLHF. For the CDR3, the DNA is TGTGCCTGGAGTGTAGGGGACACTAGATCACCCCTCCACTTT.

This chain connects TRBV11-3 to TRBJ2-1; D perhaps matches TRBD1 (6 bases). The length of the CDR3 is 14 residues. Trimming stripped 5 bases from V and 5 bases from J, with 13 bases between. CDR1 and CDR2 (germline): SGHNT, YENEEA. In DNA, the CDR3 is TGTGCCAGCAGCATGGACAGAGATCACAATGAGCAGTTCTTC. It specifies CASSMDRDHNEQFF.

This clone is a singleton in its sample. The CDR3 here is CASSLSGSGSGGEQFF. CDR3 DNA: TGCGCCAGCAGCCTAAGCGGTAGCGGGTCCGGCGGTGAGCAGTTCTTC. This chain joins TRBV5-1 and TRBJ2-1, with TRBD2 matching 7 bases. Germline V gives CDR1 SGHRS, CDR2 YFSETQ. V was clipped by 4 bases and J by 9 bases; unmatched bases: 16. This CDR3 contains 16 residues.

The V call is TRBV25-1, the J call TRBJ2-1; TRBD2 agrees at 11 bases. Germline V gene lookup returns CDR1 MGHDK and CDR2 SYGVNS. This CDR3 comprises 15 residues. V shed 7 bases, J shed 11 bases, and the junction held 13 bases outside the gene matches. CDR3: CASTLGGIAGGKQFF. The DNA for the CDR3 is TGTGCCAGCACCCTGGGAGGTATAGCGGGAGGGAAGCAGTTCTTC.

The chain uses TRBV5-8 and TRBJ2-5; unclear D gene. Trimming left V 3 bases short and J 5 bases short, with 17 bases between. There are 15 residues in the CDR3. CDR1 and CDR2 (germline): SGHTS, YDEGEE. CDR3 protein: CASSSLRSDWETQYF. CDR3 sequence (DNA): TGTGCCAGCAGCTCGCTCCGATCCGACTGGGAGACCCAGTACTTC. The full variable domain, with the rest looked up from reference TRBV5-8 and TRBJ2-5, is EAGVTQSPTHLIKTRGQQATLRCSPISGHTSVYWYQQALGLGLQFLLWYDEGEERNRGNFPPRFSGRQFPNYSSELNVNALELEDSALYLCASSSLRSDWETQYFGPGTRLLVL.

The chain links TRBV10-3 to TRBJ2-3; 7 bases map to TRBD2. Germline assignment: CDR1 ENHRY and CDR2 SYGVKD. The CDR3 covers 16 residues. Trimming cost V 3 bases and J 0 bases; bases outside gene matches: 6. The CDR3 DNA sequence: TGTGCCATCAGTGACCGAAGGGACTACAGCACAGATACGCAGTATTTT. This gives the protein CAISDRRDYSTDTQYF.

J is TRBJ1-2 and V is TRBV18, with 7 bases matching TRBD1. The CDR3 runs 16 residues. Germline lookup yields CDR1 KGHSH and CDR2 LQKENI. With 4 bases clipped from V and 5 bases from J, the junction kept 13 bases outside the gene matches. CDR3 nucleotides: TGTGCCAGCTCACAAACCGGACAGGCGAGGGGTTATGGCTACACCTTC. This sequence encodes CASSQTGQARGYGYTF.

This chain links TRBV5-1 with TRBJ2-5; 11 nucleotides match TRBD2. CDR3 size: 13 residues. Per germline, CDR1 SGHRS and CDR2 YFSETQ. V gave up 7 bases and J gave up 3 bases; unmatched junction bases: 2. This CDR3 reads CASSTSGEETQYF. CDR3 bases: TGCGCCAGCTCGACTAGCGGGGAAGAGACCCAGTACTTC.

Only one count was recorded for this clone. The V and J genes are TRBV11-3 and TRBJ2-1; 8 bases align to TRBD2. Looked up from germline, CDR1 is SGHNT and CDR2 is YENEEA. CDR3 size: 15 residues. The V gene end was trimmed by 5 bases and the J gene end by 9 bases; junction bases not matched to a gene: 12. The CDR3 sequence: CASSQPGLGKGEQFF. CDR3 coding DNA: TGTGCCAGCAGCCAACCGGGACTAGGTAAAGGTGAGCAGTTCTTC.

The DNA for the CDR3 is TGTGCCAGTAGTATTGGGGGGACCGGCAGTGAGCAGTTCTTC. Protein product: CASSIGGTGSEQFF. The J gene is TRBJ2-1, the V gene TRBV19, with D possibly being TRBD2 (6 bases). V dropped 3 bases and J dropped 9 bases, with 15 bases sitting between them. CDR1 is LNHDA, CDR2 SQIVND, per germline (reference sequence). The CDR3 runs 14 residues.